This TCR beta chain was found in a study of response to subunit inactivated influenza vaccine. Each CDR3 protein gets one entry after TCRdb re-called the RT-PCR reads with MiXCR. Found here are around 520,000 distinct CDR3 sequences, about 10% of them singletons; the top ten hold more than 8.5%. Trimming removed 0 bases from V and 3 bases from J, with 12 bases in between. The CDR3 contains 16 residues. In germline, CDR1 is LGHNA, CDR2 YNFKEQ. The sample was PBMCs from blood, taken on the day of vaccination. V and J are TRBV4-2 and TRBJ2-1; no definite D call. This TCR was recovered from a man over 45 who received an inactivated influenza vaccine. CDR3 sequence: CASSQEVFSIYNEQFF. The CDR3 coding sequence is TGTGCCAGCAGCCAAGAGGTTTTTAGCATCTACAATGAGCAGTTCTTC.